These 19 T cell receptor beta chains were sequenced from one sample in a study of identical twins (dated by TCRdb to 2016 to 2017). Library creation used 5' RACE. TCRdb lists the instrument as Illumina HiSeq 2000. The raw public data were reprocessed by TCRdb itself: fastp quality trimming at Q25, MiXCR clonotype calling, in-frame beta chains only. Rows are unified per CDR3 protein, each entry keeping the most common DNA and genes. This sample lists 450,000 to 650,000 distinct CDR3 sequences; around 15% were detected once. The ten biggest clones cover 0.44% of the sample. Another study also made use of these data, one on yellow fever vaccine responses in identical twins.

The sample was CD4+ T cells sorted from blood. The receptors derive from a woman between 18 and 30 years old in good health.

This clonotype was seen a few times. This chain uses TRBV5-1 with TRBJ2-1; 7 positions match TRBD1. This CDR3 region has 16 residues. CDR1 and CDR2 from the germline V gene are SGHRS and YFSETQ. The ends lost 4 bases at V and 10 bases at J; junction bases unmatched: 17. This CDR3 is CASSEETGVLGREQFF. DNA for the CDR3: TGCGCCAGCAGCGAGGAAACAGGGGTTTTGGGTAGGGAGCAGTTCTTC.

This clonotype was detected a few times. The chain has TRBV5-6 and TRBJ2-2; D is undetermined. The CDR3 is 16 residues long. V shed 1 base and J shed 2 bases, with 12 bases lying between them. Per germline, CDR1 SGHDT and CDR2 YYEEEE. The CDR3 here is CASSLSLRLNTGELFF. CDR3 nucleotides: TGTGCCAGCAGCTTGTCGCTTCGCCTAAACACCGGGGAGCTGTTTTTT.

The CDR3 reads CASSVGGFITDTQYF. CDR3 nucleotides: TGTGCCAGCAGCGTAGGAGGGTTCATCACAGATACGCAGTATTTT. The chain has TRBV9 and TRBJ2-3; possibly TRBD2 for D (5 bases). Germline V gene sequence: CDR1 SGDLS, CDR2 YYNGEE. CDR3 length equals 15 residues. The V gene lost 0 bases and the J gene lost 2 bases, with 10 bases spanning the gap. The variable domain in full, with the rest retrieved from reference TRBV9 and TRBJ2-3, is DSGVTQTPKHLITATGQRVTLRCSPRSGDLSVYWYQQSLDQGLQFLIQYYNGEERAKGNILERFSAQQFPDLHSELNLSSLELGDSALYFCASSVGGFITDTQYFGPGTRLTVL.

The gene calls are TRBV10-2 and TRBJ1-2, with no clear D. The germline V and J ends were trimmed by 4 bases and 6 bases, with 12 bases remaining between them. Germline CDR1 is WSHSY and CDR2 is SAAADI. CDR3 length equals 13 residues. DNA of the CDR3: TGCGCCAGCAGTGCAAGGGAGGCTAATGGCTACACCTTC. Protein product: CASSAREANGYTF.

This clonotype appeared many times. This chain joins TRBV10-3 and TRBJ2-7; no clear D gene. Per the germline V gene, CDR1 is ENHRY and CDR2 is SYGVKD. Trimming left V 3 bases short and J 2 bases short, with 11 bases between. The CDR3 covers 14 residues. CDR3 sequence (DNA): TGTGCCATCAGTGATCGGTTGCCAGCCTACGAGCAGTACTTC. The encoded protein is CAISDRLPAYEQYF.

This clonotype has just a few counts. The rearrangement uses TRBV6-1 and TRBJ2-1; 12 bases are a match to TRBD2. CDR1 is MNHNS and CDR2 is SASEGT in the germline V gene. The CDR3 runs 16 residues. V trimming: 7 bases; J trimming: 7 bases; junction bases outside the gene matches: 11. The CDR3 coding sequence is TGTGCCAGCACCATTGAGAGGACTAGCGGGATAAATGAGCAGTTCTTC. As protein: CASTIERTSGINEQFF.

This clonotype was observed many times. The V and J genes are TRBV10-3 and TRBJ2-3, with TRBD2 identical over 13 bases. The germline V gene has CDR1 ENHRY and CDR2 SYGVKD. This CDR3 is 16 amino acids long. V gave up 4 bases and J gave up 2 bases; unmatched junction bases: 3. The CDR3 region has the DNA TGTGCCATCAGTGCCACTAGCGGGGGGGCCACAGATACGCAGTATTTT. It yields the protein CAISATSGGATDTQYF.

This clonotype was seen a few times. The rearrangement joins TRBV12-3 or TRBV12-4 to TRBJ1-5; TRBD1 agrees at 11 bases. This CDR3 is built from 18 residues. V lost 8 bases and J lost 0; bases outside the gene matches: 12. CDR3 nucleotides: TGTGCCAGCGGACGTGGACAGGGGGCTTACCTTAGCAATCAGCCCCAGCATTTT. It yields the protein CASGRGQGAYLSNQPQHF.

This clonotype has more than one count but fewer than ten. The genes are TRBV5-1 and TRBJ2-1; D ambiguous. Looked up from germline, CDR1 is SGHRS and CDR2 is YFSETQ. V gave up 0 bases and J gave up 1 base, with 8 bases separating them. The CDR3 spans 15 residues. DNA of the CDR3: TGCGCCAGCAGCTTGGGAGGTCAATCCTACAATGAGCAGTTCTTC. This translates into CASSLGGQSYNEQFF.

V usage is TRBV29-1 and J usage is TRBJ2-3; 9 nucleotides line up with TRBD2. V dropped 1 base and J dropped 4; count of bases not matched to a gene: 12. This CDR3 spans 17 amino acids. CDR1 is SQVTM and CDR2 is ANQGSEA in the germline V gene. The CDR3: CSVEGGRDRRFPDTQYF. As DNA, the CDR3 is TGCAGCGTTGAAGGCGGGAGGGACAGAAGATTTCCAGATACGCAGTATTTT.

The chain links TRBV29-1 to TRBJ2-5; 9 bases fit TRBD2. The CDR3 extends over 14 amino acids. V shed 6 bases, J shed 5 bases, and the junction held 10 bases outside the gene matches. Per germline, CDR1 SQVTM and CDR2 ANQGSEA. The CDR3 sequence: CSVSGGRWGETQYF. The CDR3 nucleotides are TGCAGCGTGAGCGGGGGGCGCTGGGGGGAGACCCAGTACTTC.

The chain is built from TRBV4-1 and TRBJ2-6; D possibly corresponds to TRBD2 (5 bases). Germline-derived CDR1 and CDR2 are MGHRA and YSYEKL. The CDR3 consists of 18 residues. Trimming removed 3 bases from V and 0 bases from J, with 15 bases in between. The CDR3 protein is CASSHIYGLSSGANVLTF. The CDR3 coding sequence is TGCGCCAGCAGCCACATATACGGACTGAGCTCTGGGGCCAACGTCCTGACTTTC.

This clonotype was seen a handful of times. In nucleotides, the CDR3 is TGTGCCAGCAGTTTCCGCTACTCTAGCGGCCAAGAGACCCAGTACTTC. Its translation is CASSFRYSSGQETQYF. The chain combines TRBV12-3 or TRBV12-4 with TRBJ2-5; TRBD2 aligns across 7 bases. V lost 3 bases and J lost 1; bases outside the gene matches: 8. The CDR3 is 16 amino acids.

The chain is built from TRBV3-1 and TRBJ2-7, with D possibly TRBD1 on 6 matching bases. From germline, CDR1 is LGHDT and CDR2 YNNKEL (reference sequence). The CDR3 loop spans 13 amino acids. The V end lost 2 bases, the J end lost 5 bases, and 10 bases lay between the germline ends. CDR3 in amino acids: CASSQIQGNEQYF. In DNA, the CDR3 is TGTGCCAGCAGCCAAATACAGGGAAACGAGCAGTACTTC.

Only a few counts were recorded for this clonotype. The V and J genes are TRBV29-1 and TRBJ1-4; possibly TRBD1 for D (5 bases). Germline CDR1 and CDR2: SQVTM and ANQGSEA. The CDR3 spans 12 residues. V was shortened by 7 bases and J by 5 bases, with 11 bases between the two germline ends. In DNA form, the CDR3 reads TGCAGCGCGGCGTCAGGGAATGAAAAACTGTTTTTT. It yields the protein CSAASGNEKLFF.

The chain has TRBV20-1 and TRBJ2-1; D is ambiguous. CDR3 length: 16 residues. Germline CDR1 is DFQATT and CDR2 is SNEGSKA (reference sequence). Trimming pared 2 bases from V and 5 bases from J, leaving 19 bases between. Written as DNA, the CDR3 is TGCAGTGCTAGATTTCGTACCAGCCCCAATAACAATGAGCAGTTCTTC. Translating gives CSARFRTSPNNNEQFF.

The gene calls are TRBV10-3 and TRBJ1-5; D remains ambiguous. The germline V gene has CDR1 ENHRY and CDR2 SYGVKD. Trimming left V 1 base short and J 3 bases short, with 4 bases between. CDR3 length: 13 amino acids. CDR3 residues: CAISELDNQPQHF. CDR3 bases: TGTGCCATCAGTGAGTTAGACAATCAGCCCCAGCATTTT.

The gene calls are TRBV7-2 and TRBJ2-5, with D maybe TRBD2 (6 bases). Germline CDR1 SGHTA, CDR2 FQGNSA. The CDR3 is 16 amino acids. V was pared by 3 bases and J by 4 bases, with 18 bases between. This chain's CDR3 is CASSFGSAGGLETQYF. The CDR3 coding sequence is TGTGCCAGCAGCTTTGGGTCCGCCGGAGGGTTAGAGACCCAGTACTTC.

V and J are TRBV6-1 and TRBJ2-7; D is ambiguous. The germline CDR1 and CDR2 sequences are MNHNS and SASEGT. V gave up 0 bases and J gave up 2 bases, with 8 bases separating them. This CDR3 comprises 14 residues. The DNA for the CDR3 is TGTGCCAGCAGTGAAGCGGTGAGCACCTACGAGCAGTACGTC. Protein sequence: CASSEAVSTYEQYV.